Listed below are T cell receptor beta chains from one sample, sequenced in a study of shared clonotypes between healthy human individuals. The method was immunoSEQ multiplex PCR; TCRdb's version includes in-frame clones alone and lacks a portion of them. This table holds 1.6 million or so clones, 98% to 99% found once. Sequences were obtained from naive CD4+ T cells sorted from blood. These receptors all stem from a man younger than 40 in good health. The CDR3 runs from the conserved cysteine through the conserved F or W. The D gene is left open where the match is weak. A row's size may be missing; if present it is once, few, many or a size class.

d_gene | abundance | j_gene | v_gene | CDR3aa | CDR3nt
NA | NA | TRBJ2-1 | TRBV11-3 | CASSLDGGGAYNEQFF | TGTGCCAGCAGCTTAGATGGAGGGGGCGCCTACAATGAGCAGTTCTTC
NA | NA | TRBJ2-1 | TRBV7-3 | CASSLRTSGNEQFF | TGTGCCAGCAGCTTAAGAACGAGCGGGAATGAGCAGTTCTTC
NA | once | TRBJ2-5 | TRBV18 | CASSRVEETQYF | TGTGCCAGCTCACGGGTAGAAGAGACCCAGTACTTC
NA | NA | TRBJ2-1 | TRBV11-3 | CASSLSWQSSYNEQFF | TGTGCCAGCAGCTTATCGTGGCAGAGCTCCTACAATGAGCAGTTCTTC
NA | NA | TRBJ2-7 | TRBV30 | CAWSSRPNGPTAYEQYF | TGTGCCTGGAGTTCCCGCCCGAATGGTCCCACAGCCTACGAGCAGTACTTC
NA | NA | TRBJ2-3 | TRBV4-1 | CASSQEMRGRGTQYF | TGCGCCAGCAGCCAAGAAATGCGGGGAAGGGGTACGCAGTATTTT
NA | few | TRBJ2-1 | TRBV27 | CASSRNNEQFF | TGTGCCAGCAGTCGAAACAATGAGCAGTTCTTC
NA | NA | TRBJ1-5 | TRBV6-5 | CASSYTPKNQPQHF | TGTGCCAGCAGTTACACTCCAAAAAATCAGCCCCAGCATTTT
TRBD2 | NA | TRBJ2-7 | TRBV30 | CAWSVRLADPYEQYF | TGTGCCTGGAGTGTACGTCTAGCGGACCCTTACGAGCAGTACTTC
TRBD1 | NA | TRBJ2-7 | TRBV5-1 | CASSLVRGTDSYEQYF | TGCGCCAGCAGCTTGGTACGTGGGACAGACTCCTACGAGCAGTACTTC
NA | NA | TRBJ1-5 | TRBV6-6 | CASSYRSNQPQHF | TGTGCCAGCAGTTACAGGAGCAATCAGCCCCAGCATTTT
TRBD1 | NA | TRBJ1-1 | TRBV5-1 | CASRDSFNTEAFF | TGCGCCAGCCGGGACAGTTTTAACACTGAAGCTTTCTTT
NA | NA | TRBJ2-1 | TRBV7-3 | CASSLGQMNEQFF | TGTGCCAGCAGCTTAGGACAGATGAATGAGCAGTTCTTC
NA | NA | TRBJ2-1 | TRBV7-9 | CASSLAIQINEQFF | TGTGCCAGCAGCTTAGCAATACAGATAAATGAGCAGTTCTTC
NA | NA | TRBJ1-2 | TRBV6-5 | CASRRDNYGYTF | TGTGCCAGTCGACGGGATAACTATGGCTACACCTTC
NA | once | TRBJ2-7 | TRBV28 | CASSLLNNYEQYF | TGTGCCAGCAGTCTACTCAACAACTACGAGCAGTACTTC
NA | once | TRBJ2-3 | TRBV7-9 | CASSGGRPTDTQYF | TGTGCCAGCAGCGGCGGTAGGCCCACAGATACGCAGTATTTT
NA | NA | TRBJ2-3 | TRBV7-3 | CASSLNGRGAGDTQYF | TGTGCCAGCAGCTTAAATGGCAGGGGTGCAGGAGATACGCAGTATTTT
TRBD1 | NA | TRBJ1-5 | TRBV4-1 | CASSPRQGTNQPQHF | TGCGCCAGCAGCCCCAGACAGGGGACCAATCAGCCCCAGCATTTT
NA | NA | TRBJ1-2 | TRBV6-6 | CASRGGSQGGYTF | TGTGCCAGCAGAGGGGGTAGTCAGGGTGGCTACACCTTC
NA | NA | TRBJ2-3 | TRBV9 | CASSVVGGRKGTDTQYF | TGTGCCAGCAGCGTAGTAGGGGGGAGGAAGGGCACAGATACGCAGTATTTT
TRBD2 | NA | TRBJ2-1 | TRBV27 | CASRGLAGNEQFF | TGTGCCAGCAGGGGACTAGCGGGTAATGAGCAGTTCTTC
TRBD2 | NA | TRBJ2-3 | TRBV28 | CASSLVAGYTDTQYF | TGTGCCAGCAGTTTAGTAGCGGGGTACACAGATACGCAGTATTTT
TRBD1 | NA | TRBJ1-2 | TRBV5-1 | CASSLGPGQGNGYTF | TGCGCCAGCAGCTTGGGGCCGGGACAGGGTAATGGCTACACCTTC
TRBD2 | NA | TRBJ2-2 | TRBV5-1 | CASSSGTSGRTGELFF | TGCGCCAGCAGCTCCGGGACTAGCGGGAGGACCGGGGAGCTGTTTTTT
NA | NA | TRBJ2-7 | TRBV7-9 | CASSLLGTYEQYF | TGTGCCAGCAGCTTACTAGGTACCTACGAGCAGTACTTC
NA | NA | TRBJ1-2 | TRBV18 | CASSPDRLSGYTF | TGTGCCAGCTCGCCCGACAGGCTTTCTGGCTACACCTTC
TRBD1 | NA | TRBJ2-5 | TRBV15 | CATSRDGDRQETQYF | TGTGCCACCAGCAGAGATGGGGACAGACAAGAGACCCAGTACTTC
NA | NA | TRBJ2-7 | TRBV6-5 | CASSYSKQIAYEQYF | TGTGCCAGCAGTTACTCGAAACAGATTGCCTACGAGCAGTACTTC
NA | NA | TRBJ1-5 | TRBV28 | CASSLADSSNQPQHF | TGTGCCAGCAGTTTAGCGGACAGTAGCAATCAGCCCCAGCATTTT
NA | NA | TRBJ1-2 | TRBV28 | CASSFLEPLNYGYTF | TGTGCCAGCAGTTTCCTCGAACCACTTAACTATGGCTACACCTTC
NA | NA | TRBJ1-1 | TRBV19 | CASRTKGTGNTEAFF | TGTGCCAGTAGGACTAAGGGCACCGGGAACACTGAAGCTTTCTTT
NA | NA | TRBJ2-1 | TRBV7-6 | CASSLFGGKSSYNEQFF | TGTGCCAGCAGCTTATTTGGGGGCAAGAGCTCCTACAATGAGCAGTTCTTC
NA | NA | TRBJ2-1 | TRBV5-1 | CASSLGATSRVNEQFF | TGCGCCAGCAGCTTGGGCGCCACTAGCCGGGTCAATGAGCAGTTCTTC
NA | NA | TRBJ1-1 | TRBV19 | CASSKRGGTDTEAFF | TGTGCCAGTAGTAAACGTGGGGGAACGGATACTGAAGCTTTCTTT
TRBD2 | NA | TRBJ2-2 | TRBV7-9 | CASSLTSGRDTGELFF | TGTGCCAGCAGCTTAACTAGCGGGAGGGACACCGGGGAGCTGTTTTTT
NA | NA | TRBJ2-1 | TRBV14 | CASSQDSSAGVEGSDEQFF | TGTGCCAGCAGCCAAGATTCTTCGGCAGGGGTGGAGGGGAGCGATGAGCAGTTCTTC
NA | NA | TRBJ1-3 | TRBV25-1 | CASSERGDNSGNTIYF | TGTGCCAGCAGTGAACGGGGGGACAACTCTGGAAACACCATATATTTT
NA | NA | TRBJ1-1 | TRBV29-1 | CSVAFRGTEAFF | TGCAGCGTTGCGTTCCGGGGAACTGAAGCTTTCTTT
NA | few | TRBJ1-2 | TRBV14 | CASSQDGRGRIYGYTF | TGTGCCAGCAGCCAAGATGGCAGGGGAAGGATCTATGGCTACACCTTC
TRBD2 | NA | TRBJ2-7 | TRBV28 | CASSVSGTSNYEQYF | TGTGCCAGCAGTGTCTCCGGGACTAGTAACTACGAGCAGTACTTC
NA | NA | TRBJ2-1 | TRBV19 | CASSKGFEQFF | TGTGCCAGTAGTAAGGGGTTTGAGCAGTTCTTC
NA | once | TRBJ1-1 | TRBV30 | CAWSVLQGQTEAFF | TGTGCCTGGAGTGTACTACAGGGCCAGACTGAAGCTTTCTTT
NA | NA | TRBJ2-5 | TRBV5-1 | CASSFQGMETQYF | TGCGCCAGCAGCTTCCAGGGAATGGAGACCCAGTACTTC
TRBD2 | NA | TRBJ2-6 | TRBV7-9 | CASSLVLAGGAGANVLTF | TGTGCCAGCAGCTTAGTGCTAGCGGGAGGCGCTGGGGCCAACGTCCTGACTTTC
NA | NA | TRBJ2-5 | TRBV10-3 | CAISESETQYF | TGTGCCATCAGCGAATCGGAGACCCAGTACTTC
NA | NA | TRBJ1-4 | TRBV7-9 | CASSLVGTEKLFF | TGTGCCAGCAGCTTAGTAGGGACAGAAAAACTGTTTTTT
NA | NA | TRBJ2-7 | TRBV5-6 | CASSLQGSYEQYF | TGTGCCAGCAGCCTCCAGGGCTCCTACGAGCAGTACTTC
TRBD2 | once | TRBJ2-7 | TRBV5-5 | CASSFALAGLPYEQYF | TGTGCCAGCAGCTTCGCTCTAGCGGGACTACCCTACGAGCAGTACTTC
NA | NA | TRBJ2-3 | TRBV28 | CASSRRTDTQYF | TGTGCCAGCTCCCGGAGGACAGATACGCAGTATTTT
TRBD2 | NA | TRBJ2-3 | TRBV28 | CASVSGSTDTQYF | TGTGCCAGTGTTAGCGGGAGCACAGATACGCAGTATTTT
NA | NA | TRBJ1-5 | TRBV4-3 | CASSQDSRDQPQHF | TGCGCCAGCAGCCAAGATTCAAGGGATCAGCCCCAGCATTTT
NA | NA | TRBJ1-2 | TRBV10-3 | CAISDERGYTF | TGTGCCATCAGTGATGAGCGAGGCTACACCTTC